The rows below give T cell receptor beta chains drawn from one sample of a study of T-cell reconstitution after alpha-beta-depleted transplantation in children. TCRdb re-derived calls from the PCR reads in MiXCR, one entry per CDR3 protein. Altogether about 980,000 distinct CDR3 sequences are present, around 30% being singletons, with the ten largest covering about 28%. The starting material was PBMCs, mostly from graft donor cells, obtained 360 days after TCRalphabeta/CD19-depleted stem cell transplant. The receptors derive from a boy younger than two who had a stem cell transplant for SCID, so the T cells may come from the graft donor. Each CDR3 is given with its conserved first and last residue. D genes are given only for firm matches. Part of the rows lack a size; the others show once, few, many or a class for expanded clones.

d_gene | j_gene | v_gene | abundance | CDR3aa | CDR3nt
- | TRBJ2-7 | TRBV5-1 | few | CASSYDGYYEQYF | TGCGCCAGCAGCTACGACGGATACTACGAGCAGTACTTC
TRBD1 | TRBJ2-7 | TRBV28 | many | CASSLGTGVPYEQYF | TGTGCCAGCAGTTTAGGGACAGGGGTGCCCTACGAGCAGTACTTC
TRBD1 | TRBJ2-7 | TRBV7-8 | - | CASSSVVSTGAEEQYF | TGTGCCAGCAGCTCAGTGGTGTCGACAGGGGCGGAAGAGCAGTACTTC
- | TRBJ2-5 | TRBV20-1 | few | CSASALAPGTETQYF | TGCAGTGCTAGCGCCTTGGCGCCCGGAACGGAGACCCAGTACTTC
- | TRBJ1-2 | TRBV10-3 | few | CAISEKTGGYTF | TGTGCCATCAGTGAGAAAACAGGTGGCTACACCTTC
- | TRBJ2-3 | TRBV29-1 | - | CSVAGILTDTQYF | TGCAGCGTTGCCGGGATTCTTACAGATACGCAGTATTTT
TRBD1 | TRBJ2-7 | TRBV7-9 | - | CASSPGDRVKDEQYF | TGTGCCAGCAGCCCCGGGGACAGGGTAAAGGACGAGCAGTACTTC
- | TRBJ2-2 | TRBV10-3 | - | CAISRGDDGELFF | TGTGCCATCAGCAGGGGGGACGACGGGGAGCTGTTTTTT
- | TRBJ2-2 | TRBV7-2 | - | CASSSTHGGVNTGELFF | TGTGCCAGCAGCTCAACTCACGGGGGTGTGAACACCGGGGAGCTGTTTTTT
TRBD1 | TRBJ2-3 | TRBV29-1 | - | CSVNRGQDTQYF | TGCAGCGTTAACAGGGGCCAGGATACGCAGTATTTT
- | TRBJ2-5 | TRBV5-1 | - | CASSVEGLETQYF | TGCGCCAGCAGCGTAGAAGGCTTGGAGACCCAGTACTTC
- | TRBJ2-7 | TRBV3-1 | - | CASSQGPGHPLYF | TGTGCCAGCAGCCAAGGCCCAGGCCATCCCTTGTACTTC
TRBD2 | TRBJ2-3 | TRBV6-5 | - | CASSNLAGGPDTQYF | TGTGCCAGCAGTAACTTAGCGGGGGGGCCAGATACGCAGTATTTT
TRBD2 | TRBJ2-1 | TRBV7-2 | few | CASSSPGRAVEQFF | TGTGCCAGCAGCTCCCCAGGGAGGGCGGTTGAGCAGTTCTTC
- | TRBJ2-1 | TRBV30 | few | CAWSRDPGDEQFF | TGTGCCTGGAGCAGAGATCCGGGGGATGAGCAGTTCTTC
TRBD1 | TRBJ2-2 | TRBV20-1 | - | CSAIWDRGSGTSPSNTGELFF | TGCAGTGCTATATGGGACAGGGGGTCCGGGACTAGCCCCTCGAACACCGGGGAGCTGTTTTTT
- | TRBJ2-3 | TRBV20-1 | - | CSAPDRLVADTQYF | TGCAGTGCCCCGGATCGACTTGTGGCAGATACGCAGTATTTT
- | TRBJ1-1 | TRBV15 | - | CATSTVPEDTEPFF | TGTGCCACCAGCACCGTACCGGAGGACACTGAACCTTTCTTT
TRBD2 | TRBJ2-3 | TRBV4-3 | - | CASSQEPSGESDTQYF | TGCGCCAGCAGCCAAGAGCCTAGCGGGGAATCAGATACGCAGTATTTT
- | TRBJ1-2 | TRBV20-1 | few | CSAPTGSSLFYGYTF | TGCAGTGCACCAACGGGCAGTTCCCTCTTCTATGGCTACACCTTC
- | TRBJ1-2 | TRBV7-8 | few | CASSEAIDGYTF | TGTGCCAGCAGCGAAGCAATCGATGGCTACACCTTC
- | TRBJ2-7 | TRBV27 | - | CASRGTATYEQYF | TGTGCCAGCAGGGGGACGGCGACCTACGAGCAGTACTTC
- | TRBJ1-1 | TRBV19 | - | CASSTQGTVNTEAFF | TGTGCCAGTAGTACCCAAGGGACCGTCAACACTGAAGCTTTCTTT
- | TRBJ2-6 | TRBV15 | few | CATSRDGGAKSGANVLTF | TGTGCCACCAGCAGAGATGGGGGGGCGAAGTCTGGGGCCAACGTCCTGACTTTC
TRBD1 | TRBJ2-7 | TRBV7-2 | - | CASSFDRGNYEQYF | TGTGCCAGCAGCTTTGACAGGGGGAACTACGAGCAGTACTTC
- | TRBJ2-5 | TRBV5-1 | many | CASSLVAGVQETQYF | TGTGCCAGCAGCTTAGTAGCAGGGGTGCAAGAGACCCAGTACTTC
- | TRBJ1-5 | TRBV12-3/TRBV12-4 | - | CASSPSDGNQPQHF | TGTGCCAGCAGTCCGTCGGACGGGAATCAGCCCCAGCATTTT
- | TRBJ2-2 | TRBV29-1 | few | CSVLEGPRSGELFF | TGCAGCGTCCTGGAGGGGCCGAGGTCCGGGGAGCTGTTTTTT
- | TRBJ1-1 | TRBV4-1 | - | CASSQRSITKAFF | TGCGCCAGCAGCCAAAGGTCGATAACCAAAGCTTTCTTT
TRBD2 | TRBJ2-5 | TRBV7-8 | few | CASSLPNGGATETQYF | TGTGCCAGCAGCTTACCTAACGGGGGGGCGACGGAGACCCAGTACTTC
- | TRBJ1-6 | TRBV28 | few | CASSFLHNSPLHF | TGTGCCAGCAGTTTCCTTCATAATTCACCCCTCCACTTT
- | TRBJ2-7 | TRBV20-1 | - | CSVNRDIGYEQYF | TGCAGTGTTAACCGGGACATAGGCTACGAGCAGTACTTC
TRBD2 | TRBJ2-3 | TRBV4-3 | - | CASSQDAAGPNTQYF | TGCGCCAGCAGCCAAGATGCAGCGGGGCCCAATACGCAGTATTTT
- | TRBJ2-1 | TRBV28 | - | CASSLRGESRYNEQFF | TGTGCCAGCAGTTTAAGGGGGGAGTCGCGGTACAATGAGCAGTTCTTC
- | TRBJ2-4 | TRBV12-3/TRBV12-4 | few | CASSAVGGLQYF | TGTGCCAGCAGTGCAGTGGGGGGTTTACAGTACTTC
TRBD1 | TRBJ1-5 | TRBV6-6 | few | CASRLYRGQPQHF | TGTGCCAGCAGGTTATACAGGGGTCAGCCCCAGCATTTT
TRBD2 | TRBJ2-1 | TRBV9 | - | CASSVNLAGYNEQFF | TGTGCCAGCAGCGTAAACCTAGCGGGGTATAATGAGCAGTTCTTC
- | TRBJ1-4 | TRBV23-1 | - | CASSQRGDGSEKLFF | TGCGCCAGCAGTCAACGGGGGGACGGGTCCGAAAAACTGTTTTTT
- | TRBJ2-7 | TRBV14 | - | CASSQQQFYEQYF | TGTGCCAGCAGCCAGCAACAGTTCTACGAGCAGTACTTC
- | TRBJ2-1 | TRBV6-5 | - | CASSYPGWGNEQFF | TGTGCCAGCAGCTACCCGGGGTGGGGCAATGAGCAGTTCTTC
TRBD2 | TRBJ2-1 | TRBV3-1 | - | CASCQEGVAGGYNEQFF | TGTGCCTCCTGCCAAGAGGGGGTAGCGGGGGGTTACAATGAGCAGTTCTTC
TRBD1 | TRBJ2-7 | TRBV12-3/TRBV12-4 | - | CASSFRTGAEQYF | TGTGCCAGCAGTTTCAGGACAGGGGCCGAGCAGTACTTC
- | TRBJ2-5 | TRBV20-1 | few | CSARGTRLGQTQYF | TGCAGTGCTCGGGGTACCCGGTTGGGACAGACCCAGTACTTC
- | TRBJ2-4 | TRBV21-1 | - | CASPTQRGQGAKIQYF | TGTGCCAGTCCTACGCAACGAGGACAGGGGGCAAAGATTCAGTACTTC
TRBD2 | TRBJ2-3 | TRBV5-1 | - | CASSSFGGEGRTDTQYF | TGCGCCAGCAGCTCCTTCGGCGGGGAGGGGAGAACAGATACGCAGTATTTT
- | TRBJ2-3 | TRBV5-1 | - | CASSLAGRIGTDTQYF | TGCGCCAGCAGCTTGGCGGGGAGGATCGGCACAGATACGCAGTATTTT
- | TRBJ1-1 | TRBV18 | few | CASSPGPLFEAFF | TGTGCCAGCTCTCCGGGACCGCTTTTTGAAGCTTTCTTT
- | TRBJ2-2 | TRBV7-9 | - | CASSLALVESGTGELFF | TGTGCCAGCAGCTTAGCCCTCGTGGAGAGCGGCACCGGGGAGCTGTTTTTT
TRBD1 | TRBJ1-5 | TRBV5-1 | few | CASREGQGTGPQHF | TGCGCCAGCAGGGAGGGACAGGGGACTGGGCCCCAGCATTTT
- | TRBJ2-3 | TRBV29-1 | - | CSGTTGRGTDTQYF | TGCAGCGGAACGACGGGGAGAGGCACAGATACGCAGTATTTT
- | TRBJ2-1 | TRBV2 | - | CASSERPQTSEQFF | TGTGCCAGCAGTGAACGTCCCCAAACTAGCGAGCAGTTCTTC